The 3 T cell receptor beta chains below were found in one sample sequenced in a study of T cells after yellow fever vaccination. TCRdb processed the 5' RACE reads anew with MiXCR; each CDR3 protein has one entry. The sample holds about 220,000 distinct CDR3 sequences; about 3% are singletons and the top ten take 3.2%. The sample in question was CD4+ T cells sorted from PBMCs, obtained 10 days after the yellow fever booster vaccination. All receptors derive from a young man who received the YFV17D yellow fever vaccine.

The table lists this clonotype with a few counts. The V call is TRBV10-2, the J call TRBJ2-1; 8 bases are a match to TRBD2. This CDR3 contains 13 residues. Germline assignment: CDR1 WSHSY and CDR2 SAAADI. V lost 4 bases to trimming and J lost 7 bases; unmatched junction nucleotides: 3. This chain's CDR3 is CASSAGGVNEQFF. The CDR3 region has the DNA TGCGCCAGCAGTGCGGGGGGGGTAAATGAGCAGTTCTTC.

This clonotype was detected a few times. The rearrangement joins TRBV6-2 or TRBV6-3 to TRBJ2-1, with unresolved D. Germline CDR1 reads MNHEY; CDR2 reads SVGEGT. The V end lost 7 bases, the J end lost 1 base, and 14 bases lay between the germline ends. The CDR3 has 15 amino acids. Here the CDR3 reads CASTPADLSYNEQFF. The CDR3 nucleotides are TGTGCCAGCACCCCGGCAGACCTTTCCTACAATGAGCAGTTCTTC.

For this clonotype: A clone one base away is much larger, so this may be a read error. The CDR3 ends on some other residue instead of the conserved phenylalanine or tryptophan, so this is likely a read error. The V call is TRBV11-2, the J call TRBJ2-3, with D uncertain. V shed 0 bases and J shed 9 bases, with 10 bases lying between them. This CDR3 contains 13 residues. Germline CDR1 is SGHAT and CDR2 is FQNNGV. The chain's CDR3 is CASSLERLETQYI. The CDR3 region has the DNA TGTGCCAGCAGCTTAGAACGGCTAGAGACGCAGTATATT.